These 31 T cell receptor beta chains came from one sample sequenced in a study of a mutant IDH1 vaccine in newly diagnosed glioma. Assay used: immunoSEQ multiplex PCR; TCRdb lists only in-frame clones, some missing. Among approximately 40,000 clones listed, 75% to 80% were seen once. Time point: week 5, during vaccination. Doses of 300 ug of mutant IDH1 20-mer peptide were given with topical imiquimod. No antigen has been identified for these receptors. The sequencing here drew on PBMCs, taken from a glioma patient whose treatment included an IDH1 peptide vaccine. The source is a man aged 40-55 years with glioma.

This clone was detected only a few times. The CDR3 reads CAWSTGRTEAFF. The CDR3 coding sequence is TGTGCCTGGAGTACTGGGAGAACTGAAGCTTTCTTT. The chain employs TRBV30 and TRBJ1-1, with D uncertain. Trimming stripped 2 bases from V and 5 bases from J, with 9 bases between. This CDR3 is built from 12 residues. Germline CDR1 is GTSNPN and CDR2 is SVGIG (reference sequence).

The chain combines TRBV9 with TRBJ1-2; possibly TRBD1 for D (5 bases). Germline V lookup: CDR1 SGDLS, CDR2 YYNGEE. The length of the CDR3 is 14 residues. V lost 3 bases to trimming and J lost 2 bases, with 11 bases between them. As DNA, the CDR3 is TGTGCCAGCAGCGAGGGGTCGGGGAACTATGGCTACACCTTC. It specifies CASSEGSGNYGYTF.

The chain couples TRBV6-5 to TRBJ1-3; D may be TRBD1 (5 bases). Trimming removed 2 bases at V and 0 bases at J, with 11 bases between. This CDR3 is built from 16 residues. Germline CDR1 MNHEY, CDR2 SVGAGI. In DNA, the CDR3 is TGTGCCAGCAGTTACCGGGGGGTTTCCTCTGGAAACACCATATATTTT. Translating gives CASSYRGVSSGNTIYF.

For the CDR3, the DNA is TGTGCCAGCAGCTTATGGGGTGAGGGGCGCAACACTGAAGCTTTCTTT. It codes for CASSLWGEGRNTEAFF. This rearrangement joins TRBV7-9 to TRBJ1-1, with D maybe TRBD1 (5 bases). The CDR3 has 16 amino acids. CDR1 is SEHNR and CDR2 is FQNEAQ in the germline V gene (reference sequence). Trimming cost V 2 bases and J 2 bases, with 15 bases left between them.

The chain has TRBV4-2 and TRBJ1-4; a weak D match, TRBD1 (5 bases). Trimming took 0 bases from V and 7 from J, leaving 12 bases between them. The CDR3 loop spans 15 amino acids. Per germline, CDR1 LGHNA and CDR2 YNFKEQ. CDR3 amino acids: CASSQDKQGGEKLFF. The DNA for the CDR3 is TGTGCCAGCAGCCAAGATAAGCAGGGTGGTGAAAAACTGTTTTTT.

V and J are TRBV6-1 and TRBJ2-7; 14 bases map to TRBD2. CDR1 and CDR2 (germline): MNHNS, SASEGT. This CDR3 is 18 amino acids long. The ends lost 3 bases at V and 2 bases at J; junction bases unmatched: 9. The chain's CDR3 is CASSEKGTSGGLTYEQYF. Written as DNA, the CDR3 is TGTGCCAGCAGTGAGAAGGGGACTAGCGGGGGACTTACCTACGAGCAGTACTTC.

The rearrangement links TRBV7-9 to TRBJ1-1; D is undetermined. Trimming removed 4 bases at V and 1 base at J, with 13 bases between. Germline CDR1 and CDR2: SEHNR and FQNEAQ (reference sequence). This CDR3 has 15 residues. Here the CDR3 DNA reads TGTGCCAGCAGCTACGCCGGACCGAGGAACACTGAAGCTTTCTTT. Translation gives CASSYAGPRNTEAFF.

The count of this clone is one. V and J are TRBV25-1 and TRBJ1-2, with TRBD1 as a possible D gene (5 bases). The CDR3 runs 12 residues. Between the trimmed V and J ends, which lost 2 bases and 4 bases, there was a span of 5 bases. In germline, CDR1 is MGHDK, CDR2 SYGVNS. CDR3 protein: CASSEQGYGYTF. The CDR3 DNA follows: TGTGCCAGCAGTGAACAGGGCTATGGCTACACCTTC.

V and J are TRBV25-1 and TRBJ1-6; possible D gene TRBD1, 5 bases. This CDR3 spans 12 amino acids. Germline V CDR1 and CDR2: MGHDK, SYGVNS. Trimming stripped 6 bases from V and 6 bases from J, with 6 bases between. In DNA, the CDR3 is TGTGCCAGCAGGGGGGGTAATTCACCCCTCCACTTT. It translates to CASRGGNSPLHF.

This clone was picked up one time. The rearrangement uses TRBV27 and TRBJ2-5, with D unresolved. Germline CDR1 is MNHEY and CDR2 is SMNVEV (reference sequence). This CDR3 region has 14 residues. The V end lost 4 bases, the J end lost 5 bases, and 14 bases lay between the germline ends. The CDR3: CASSYTLSSETQYF. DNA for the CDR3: TGTGCCAGCAGTTATACGCTAAGCTCGGAGACCCAGTACTTC.

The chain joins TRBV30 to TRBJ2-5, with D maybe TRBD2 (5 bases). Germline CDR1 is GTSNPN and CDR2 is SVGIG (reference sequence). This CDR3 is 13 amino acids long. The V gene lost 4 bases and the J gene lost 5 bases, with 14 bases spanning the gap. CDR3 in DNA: TGTGCCTGGAAGGGCACCCGAGGGGAGACCCAGTACTTC. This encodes CAWKGTRGETQYF. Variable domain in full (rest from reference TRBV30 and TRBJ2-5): SQTIHQWPATLVQPVGSPLSLECTVEGTSNPNLYWYRQAAGRGLQLLFYSVGIGQISSEVPQNLSASRPQDRQFILSSKKLLLSDSGFYLCAWKGTRGETQYFGPGTRLLVL.

CDR3 loop: CASSETGARQETQYF. The CDR3 DNA is TGTGCCAGCAGTGAAACGGGGGCCCGGCAAGAGACCCAGTACTTC. This chain joins TRBV2 and TRBJ2-5; D might be TRBD1 or TRBD2, each matching 6 bases. In germline, CDR1 is SNHLY, CDR2 FYNNEI. V was pared by 2 bases and J by 2 bases, with 12 bases between. The CDR3 sequence is 15 residues long.

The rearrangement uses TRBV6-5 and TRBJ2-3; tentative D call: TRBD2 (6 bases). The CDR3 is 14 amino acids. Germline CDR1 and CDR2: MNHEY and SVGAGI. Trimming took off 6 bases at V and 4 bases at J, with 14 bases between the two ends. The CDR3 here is CASSRSTRPDTQYF. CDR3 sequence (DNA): TGTGCCAGCAGCCGCTCGACTAGGCCAGATACGCAGTATTTT.

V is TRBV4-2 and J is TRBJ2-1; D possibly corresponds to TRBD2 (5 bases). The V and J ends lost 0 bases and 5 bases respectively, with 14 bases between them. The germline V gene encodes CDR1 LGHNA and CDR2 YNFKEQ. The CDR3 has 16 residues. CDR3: CASSQDLTRGNNEQFF. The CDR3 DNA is TGTGCCAGCAGCCAAGATCTTACTAGAGGGAACAATGAGCAGTTCTTC.

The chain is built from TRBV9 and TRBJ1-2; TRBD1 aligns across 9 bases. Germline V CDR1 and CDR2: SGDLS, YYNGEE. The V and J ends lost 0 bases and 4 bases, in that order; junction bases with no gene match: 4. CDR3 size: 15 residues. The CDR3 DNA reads TGTGCCAGCAGCGTAGGGTGGACAGGGGCCTATGGCTACACCTTC. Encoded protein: CASSVGWTGAYGYTF.

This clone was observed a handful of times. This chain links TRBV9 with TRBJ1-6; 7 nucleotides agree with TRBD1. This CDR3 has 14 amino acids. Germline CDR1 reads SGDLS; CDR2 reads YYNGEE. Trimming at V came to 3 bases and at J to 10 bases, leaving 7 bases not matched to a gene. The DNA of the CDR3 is TGTGCCAGCAGCGGAACAGGGGACAGCTCACCCCTCCACTTT. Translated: CASSGTGDSSPLHF.

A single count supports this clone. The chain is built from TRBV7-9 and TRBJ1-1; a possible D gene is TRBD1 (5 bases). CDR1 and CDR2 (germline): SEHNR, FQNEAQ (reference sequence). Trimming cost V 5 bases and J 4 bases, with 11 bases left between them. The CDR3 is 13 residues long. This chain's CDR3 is CASSPRGGTEAFF. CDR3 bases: TGTGCCAGCAGCCCCCGCGGGGGCACTGAAGCTTTCTTT.

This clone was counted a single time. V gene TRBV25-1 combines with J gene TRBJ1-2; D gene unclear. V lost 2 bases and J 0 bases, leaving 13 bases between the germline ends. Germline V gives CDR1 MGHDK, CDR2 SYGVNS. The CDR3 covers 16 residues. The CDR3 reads CASSEVGQAANYGYTF. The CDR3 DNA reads TGTGCCAGCAGTGAAGTAGGGCAGGCAGCTAACTATGGCTACACCTTC.

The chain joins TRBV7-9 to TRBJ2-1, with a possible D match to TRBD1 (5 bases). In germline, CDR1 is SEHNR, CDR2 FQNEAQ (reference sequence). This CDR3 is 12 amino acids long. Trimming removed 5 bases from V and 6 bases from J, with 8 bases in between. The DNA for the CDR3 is TGTGCCAGCAGCGATAGGGGCAATGAGCAGTTCTTC. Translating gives CASSDRGNEQFF. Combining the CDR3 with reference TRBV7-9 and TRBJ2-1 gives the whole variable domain DTGVSQNPRHKITKRGQNVTFRCDPISEHNRLYWYRQTLGQGPEFLTYFQNEAQLEKSRLLSDRFSAERPKGSFSTLEIQRTEQGDSAMYLCASSDRGNEQFFGPGTRLTVL.

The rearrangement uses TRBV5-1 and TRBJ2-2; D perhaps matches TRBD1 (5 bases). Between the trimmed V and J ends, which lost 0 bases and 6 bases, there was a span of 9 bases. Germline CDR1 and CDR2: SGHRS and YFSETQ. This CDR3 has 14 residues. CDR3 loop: CASSLDRYPGELFF. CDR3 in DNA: TGCGCCAGCAGCTTGGACAGGTACCCCGGGGAGCTGTTTTTT.

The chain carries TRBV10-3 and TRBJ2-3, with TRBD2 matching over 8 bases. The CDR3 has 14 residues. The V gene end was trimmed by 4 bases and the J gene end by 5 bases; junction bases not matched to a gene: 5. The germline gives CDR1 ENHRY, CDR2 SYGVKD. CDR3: CAISGGGGIDTQYF. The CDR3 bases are TGTGCCATCAGTGGTGGCGGGGGGATAGATACGCAGTATTTT.

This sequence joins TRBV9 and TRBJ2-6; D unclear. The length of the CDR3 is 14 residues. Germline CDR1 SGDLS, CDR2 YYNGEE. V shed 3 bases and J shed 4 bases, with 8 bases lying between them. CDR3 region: CASSGVGGANVLTF. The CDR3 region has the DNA TGTGCCAGCAGCGGTGTTGGGGGGGCCAACGTCCTGACTTTC.

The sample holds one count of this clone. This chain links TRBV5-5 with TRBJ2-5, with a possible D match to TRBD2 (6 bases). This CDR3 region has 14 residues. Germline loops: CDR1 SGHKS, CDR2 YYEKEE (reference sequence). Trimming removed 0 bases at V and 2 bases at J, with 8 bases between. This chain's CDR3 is CASSLGGGQETQYF. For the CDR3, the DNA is TGTGCCAGCAGCTTGGGTGGAGGGCAAGAGACCCAGTACTTC.

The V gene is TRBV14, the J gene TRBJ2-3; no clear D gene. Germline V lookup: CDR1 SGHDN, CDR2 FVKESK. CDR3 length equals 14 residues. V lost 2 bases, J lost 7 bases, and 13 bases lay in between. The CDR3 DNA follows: TGTGCCAGCAGCCAATCAACTTCTGGAAATACGCAGTATTTT. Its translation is CASSQSTSGNTQYF.

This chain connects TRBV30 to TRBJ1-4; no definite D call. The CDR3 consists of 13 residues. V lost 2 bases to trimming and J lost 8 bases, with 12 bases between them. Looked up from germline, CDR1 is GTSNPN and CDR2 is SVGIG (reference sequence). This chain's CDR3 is CAWSLEVREKLFF. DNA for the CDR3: TGTGCCTGGAGTTTGGAGGTTCGCGAAAAACTGTTTTTT. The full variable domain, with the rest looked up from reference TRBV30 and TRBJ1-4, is SQTIHQWPATLVQPVGSPLSLECTVEGTSNPNLYWYRQAAGRGLQLLFYSVGIGQISSEVPQNLSASRPQDRQFILSSKKLLLSDSGFYLCAWSLEVREKLFFGSGTQLSVL.

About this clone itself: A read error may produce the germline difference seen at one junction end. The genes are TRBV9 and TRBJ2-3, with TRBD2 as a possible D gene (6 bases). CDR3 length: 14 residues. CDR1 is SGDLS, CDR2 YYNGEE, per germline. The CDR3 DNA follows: TGTGCCAGCAGCTACCTTTCCGGGACTCCCCCGGCCCATTTT. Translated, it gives CASSYLSGTPPAHF.

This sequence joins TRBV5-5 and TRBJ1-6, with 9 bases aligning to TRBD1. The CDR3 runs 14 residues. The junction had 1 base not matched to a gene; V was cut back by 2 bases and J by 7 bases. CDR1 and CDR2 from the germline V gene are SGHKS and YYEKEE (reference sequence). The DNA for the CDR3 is TGTGCCAGCAGCTTCGGGACAGGGAATTCACCCCTCCACTTT. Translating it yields CASSFGTGNSPLHF.

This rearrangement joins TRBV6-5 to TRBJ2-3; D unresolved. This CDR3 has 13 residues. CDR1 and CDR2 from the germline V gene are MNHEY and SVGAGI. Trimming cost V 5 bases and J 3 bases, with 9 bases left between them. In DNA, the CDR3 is TGTGCCAGCAGTACGACTCGTACAGATACGCAGTATTTT. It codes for CASSTTRTDTQYF.

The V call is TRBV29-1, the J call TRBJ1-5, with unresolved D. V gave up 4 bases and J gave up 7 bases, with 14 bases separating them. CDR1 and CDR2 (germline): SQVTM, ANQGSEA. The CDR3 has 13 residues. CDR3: CSVGTSRRQPQHF. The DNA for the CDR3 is TGCAGCGTTGGGACCTCCCGAAGGCAGCCCCAGCATTTT.

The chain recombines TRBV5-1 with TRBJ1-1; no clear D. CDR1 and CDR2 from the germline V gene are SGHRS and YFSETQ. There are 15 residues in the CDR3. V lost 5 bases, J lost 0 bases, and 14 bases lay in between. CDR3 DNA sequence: TGCGCCAGCAGGCGAGTTACAGAGTTGAACACTGAAGCTTTCTTT. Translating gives CASRRVTELNTEAFF.

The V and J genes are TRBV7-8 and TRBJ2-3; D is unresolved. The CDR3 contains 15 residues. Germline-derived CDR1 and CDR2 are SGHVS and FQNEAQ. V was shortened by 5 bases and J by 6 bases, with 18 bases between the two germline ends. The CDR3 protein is CASSHPGPGEDTQYF. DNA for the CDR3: TGTGCCAGCAGCCACCCGGGCCCCGGAGAGGATACGCAGTATTTT.